Listed here is a single T cell receptor (beta chain). This entry belongs to a study of blood T cell repertoires in COVID-19. Study-level information: PBMCs, B-cell-depleted T cells, or T cells were the source of the cDNA or gDNA that made up the material.

The assay was immunoSEQ multiplex PCR, and TCRdb's table has in-frame clones only and misses some. The table has approximately 85,000 clones, 80% to 90% seen once. Sequencing was performed on peripheral blood. This receptor was identified in a man aged 45 to 65 with active or convalescent COVID-19.

The CDR3 nucleotides are TGTGCCAGCAGCTTTGGCAGGATTTACGAGCAGTACTTC. Translating gives CASSFGRIYEQYF. The J gene is TRBJ2-7, the V gene TRBV5-6; D gene unclear. The germline gives CDR1 SGHDT, CDR2 YYEEEE. V was cut by 2 bases and J by 4 bases, with 10 bases left in between. The CDR3 consists of 13 residues.